A single sample gave rise to the 5 T cell receptor beta chains below, sequenced in a study of shared clonotypes between healthy human individuals. The data were produced by immunoSEQ multiplex PCR, yet TCRdb's version contains in-frame clones alone and is incomplete. The sample consists of fewer than 400,000 clones, roughly 70% of them appearing once. What was sequenced was memory CD4+ T cells sorted from blood. Sample subset: CD45RA-negative fraction. The receptor source for this set is a man aged 25-45 years in good health.

This chain connects TRBV5-1 to TRBJ2-7, with 8 nucleotides matching TRBD1. Unmatched junction bases numbered 15, after V lost 2 bases and J lost 5 bases. Looked up from germline, CDR1 is SGHRS and CDR2 is YFSETQ. The CDR3 contains 17 residues. CDR3 in amino acids: CASSLDPTGGTRNEQYF. CDR3 DNA sequence: TGCGCCAGCAGCTTAGACCCCACAGGGGGGACCCGCAACGAGCAGTACTTC. Full variable domain (missing parts from reference TRBV5-1 and TRBJ2-7): KAGVTQTPRYLIKTRGQQVTLSCSPISGHRSVSWYQQTPGQGLQFLFEYFSETQRNKGNFPGRFSGRQFSNSRSEMNVSTLELGDSALYLCASSLDPTGGTRNEQYFGPGTRLTVT.

This clone appeared once. This chain uses TRBV2 with TRBJ2-3, with TRBD1 matching over 8 bases. The germline V gene encodes CDR1 SNHLY and CDR2 FYNNEI. J lost 0 bases, V lost 4 bases, and 12 bases had no gene match. CDR3 length equals 18 residues. CDR3 sequence reads: CASSARGRGAPSTDTQYF. The DNA of the CDR3 is TGTGCCAGCAGTGCCAGGGGGCGAGGGGCCCCTAGCACAGATACGCAGTATTTT. The complete variable domain, with remaining parts taken from reference TRBV2 and TRBJ2-3, reads EPEVTQTPSHQVTQMGQEVILRCVPISNHLYFYWYRQILGQKVEFLVSFYNNEISEKSEIFDDQFSVERPDGSNFTLKIRSTKLEDSAMYFCASSARGRGAPSTDTQYFGPGTRLTVL.

This clone has a count of ten or more. The genes are TRBV29-1 and TRBJ1-3, with 8 nucleotides matching TRBD1. V was clipped by 5 bases and J by 2 bases; unmatched bases: 2. Germline assignment: CDR1 SQVTM and CDR2 ANQGSEA. The CDR3 loop spans 13 amino acids. CDR3: CSVTQGAGNTIYF. The CDR3 nucleotides are TGCAGCGTTACACAGGGGGCTGGAAACACCATATATTTT. Filled out from reference TRBV29-1 and TRBJ1-3, the complete variable domain reads SAVISQKPSRDICQRGTSLTIQCQVDSQVTMMFWYRQQPGQSLTLIATANQGSEATYESGFVIDKFPISRPNLTFSTLTVSNMSPEDSSIYLCSVTQGAGNTIYFGEGSWLTVV.

The V gene is TRBV7-2, the J gene TRBJ2-3, with no clear D. The V end lost 3 bases, the J end lost 3 bases, and 7 bases lay between the germline ends. Germline-derived CDR1 and CDR2 are SGHTA and FQGNSA. There are 13 residues in the CDR3. DNA for the CDR3: TGTGCCAGCAGCTTCTCTGGAACAGATACGCAGTATTTT. Amino acid sequence: CASSFSGTDTQYF.

DNA of the CDR3: TGCGCCAGCAGCCAAGACCTGGGTTTACTCTTCACAGATACGCAGTATTTT. Encoded protein: CASSQDLGLLFTDTQYF. The chain recombines TRBV4-3 with TRBJ2-3; D remains ambiguous. The CDR3 has 17 amino acids. Trimming left V 0 bases short and J 2 bases short, with 15 bases between. From germline, CDR1 is LGHNA and CDR2 YSLEER.